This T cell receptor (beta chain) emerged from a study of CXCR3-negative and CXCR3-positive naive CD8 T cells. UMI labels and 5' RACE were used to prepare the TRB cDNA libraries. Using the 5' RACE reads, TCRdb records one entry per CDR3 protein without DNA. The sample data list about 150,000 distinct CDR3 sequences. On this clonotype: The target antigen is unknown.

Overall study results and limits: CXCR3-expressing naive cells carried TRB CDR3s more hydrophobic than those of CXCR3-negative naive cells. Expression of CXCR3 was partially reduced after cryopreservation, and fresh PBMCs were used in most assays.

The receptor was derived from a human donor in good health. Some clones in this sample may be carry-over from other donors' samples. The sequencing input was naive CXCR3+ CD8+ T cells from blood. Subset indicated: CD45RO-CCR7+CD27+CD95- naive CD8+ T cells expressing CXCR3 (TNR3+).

The CDR3 reads CASSRIRGGSTGELFF. This rearrangement joins TRBV13 to TRBJ2-2; TCRdb names TRBD2, which stays unverified in the absence of DNA. This CDR3 is built from 16 residues. Looked up from germline, CDR1 is PRHDT and CDR2 is FYEKMQ (reference sequence).